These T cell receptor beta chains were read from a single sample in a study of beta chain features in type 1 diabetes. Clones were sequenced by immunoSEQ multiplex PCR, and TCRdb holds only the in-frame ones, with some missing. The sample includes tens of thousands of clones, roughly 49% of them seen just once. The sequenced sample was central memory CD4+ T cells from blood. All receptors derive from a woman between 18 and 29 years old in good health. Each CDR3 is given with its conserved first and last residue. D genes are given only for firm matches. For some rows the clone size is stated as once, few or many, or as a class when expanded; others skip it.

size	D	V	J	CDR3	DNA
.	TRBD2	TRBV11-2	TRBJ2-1	CASSLIRTSGTYNEQFF	TGTGCCAGCAGCTTAATCAGGACTAGCGGCACCTACAATGAGCAGTTCTTC
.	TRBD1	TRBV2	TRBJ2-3	CASSGDREGDTQYF	TGTGCCAGCAGTGGGGACAGGGAAGGAGATACGCAGTATTTT
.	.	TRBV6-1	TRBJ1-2	CASSERVPGGYTF	TGTGCCAGCAGTGAACGGGTACCTGGAGGCTACACCTTC
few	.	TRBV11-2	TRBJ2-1	CASSLQPSSGNEQFF	TGTGCCAGCAGCTTACAACCCAGTTCAGGGAATGAGCAGTTCTTC
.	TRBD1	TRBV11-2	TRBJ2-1	CASSAGQGWNEQFF	TGTGCCAGCAGCGCGGGACAGGGGTGGAATGAGCAGTTCTTC
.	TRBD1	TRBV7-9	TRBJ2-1	CASSQDRGHRNEQFF	TGTGCCAGCAGCCAGGACAGGGGGCATCGCAATGAGCAGTTCTTC
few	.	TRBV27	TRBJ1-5	CASSFAGAQGLSQPQHF	TGTGCCAGCAGTTTTGCGGGGGCGCAAGGTTTAAGTCAGCCCCAGCATTTT
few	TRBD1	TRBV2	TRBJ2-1	CASTPGQGNFAQFF	TGTGCCAGCACGCCGGGACAGGGGAATTTCGCGCAGTTCTTC
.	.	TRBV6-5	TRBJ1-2	CASSVRQPYGYTF	TGTGCCAGCAGTGTCAGACAGCCCTATGGCTACACCTTC
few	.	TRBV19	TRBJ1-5	CASSIPGKDQPQHF	TGTGCCAGTAGTATCCCCGGGAAGGATCAGCCCCAGCATTTT
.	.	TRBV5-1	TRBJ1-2	CASSWDTGYGYTF	TGCGCCAGCAGCTGGGACACCGGCTATGGCTACACCTTC
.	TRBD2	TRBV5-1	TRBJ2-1	CASSREGAGVSYNEQFF	TGCGCCAGCAGCCGCGAGGGAGCGGGGGTTTCCTACAATGAGCAGTTCTTC
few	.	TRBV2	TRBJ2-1	CASSESPSSDSYNEQFF	TGTGCCAGCAGTGAATCGCCTTCTAGCGACTCCTACAATGAGCAGTTCTTC
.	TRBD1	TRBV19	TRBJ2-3	CASSPTGGLSTQYF	TGTGCCAGTAGCCCGACAGGGGGCTTGAGTACGCAGTATTTT
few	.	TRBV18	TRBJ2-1	CASSPVGQDEQFF	TGTGCCAGCTCGCCTGTGGGGCAGGATGAGCAGTTCTTC
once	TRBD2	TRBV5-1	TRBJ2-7	CASASGGVLYEQYF	TGCGCCAGCGCCTCGGGGGGGGTGCTCTACGAGCAGTACTTC
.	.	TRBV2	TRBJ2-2	CASSERKVPRENTGELFF	TGTGCCAGCAGTGAAAGGAAGGTACCGCGGGAGAACACCGGGGAGCTGTTTTTT
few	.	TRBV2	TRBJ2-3	CASRYGTLATDTQYF	TGTGCCAGCAGATACGGGACACTGGCCACAGATACGCAGTATTTT
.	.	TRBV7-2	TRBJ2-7	CASSSDRRSYEQYF	TGTGCCAGCAGTTCCGACAGGCGCTCCTACGAGCAGTACTTC
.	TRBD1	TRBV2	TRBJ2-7	CASSGPSTGGIGYEQYF	TGTGCCAGCAGTGGACCCTCGACAGGGGGCATTGGATACGAGCAGTACTTC
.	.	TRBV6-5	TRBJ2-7	CASREAGADSYEQYF	TGTGCCAGCAGGGAGGCGGGGGCGGACTCCTACGAGCAGTACTTC
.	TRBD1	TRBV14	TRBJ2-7	CASSQDMGQGAYEQYF	TGTGCCAGCAGCCAAGATATGGGACAGGGGGCCTACGAGCAGTACTTC
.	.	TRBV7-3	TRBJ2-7	CASSLTGGVPYEQYF	TGTGCCAGCAGCTTAACAGGGGGAGTTCCTTACGAGCAGTACTTC
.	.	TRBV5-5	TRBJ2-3	CASSLNRGGDTQYF	TGTGCCAGCAGCTTGAACCGCGGTGGGGATACGCAGTATTTT
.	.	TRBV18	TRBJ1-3	CASSSQASGNTIYF	TGTGCCAGCTCATCGCAGGCCTCTGGAAACACCATATATTTT
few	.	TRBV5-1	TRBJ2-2	CASSLQTTGELFF	TGCGCCAGCAGCCTCCAGACTACCGGGGAGCTGTTTTTT
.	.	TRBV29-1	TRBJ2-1	CSGRLTYNEQFF	TGCAGCGGCCGACTCACGTACAATGAGCAGTTCTTC
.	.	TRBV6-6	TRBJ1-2	CASSYGGQYGYTF	TGTGCCAGTAGTTACGGGGGCCAGTATGGCTACACCTTC
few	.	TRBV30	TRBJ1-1	CAWSRWGGRVNTEAFF	TGTGCCTGGAGTCGGTGGGGGGGAAGGGTGAACACTGAAGCTTTCTTT
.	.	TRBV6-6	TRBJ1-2	CASTNDRNYGYTF	TGTGCCAGCACCAACGACAGGAACTATGGCTACACCTTC
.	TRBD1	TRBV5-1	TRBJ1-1	CASSLAGQGSTEAFF	TGCGCCAGCAGCTTGGCAGGACAGGGTAGCACTGAAGCTTTCTTT
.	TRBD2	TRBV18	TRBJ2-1	CASSSGRSYNEQFF	TGTGCCAGCTCTAGCGGGCGCTCCTACAATGAGCAGTTCTTC
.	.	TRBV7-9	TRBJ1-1	CASRERGRQGTEAFF	TGTGCCAGCAGAGAGAGGGGCAGGCAGGGGACTGAAGCTTTCTTT
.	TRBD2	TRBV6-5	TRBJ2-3	CASSYWGGGEDTQYF	TGTGCCAGCAGTTACTGGGGGGGAGGGGAGGATACGCAGTATTTT
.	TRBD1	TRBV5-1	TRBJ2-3	CASGSTQGGDTQYF	TGCGCCAGCGGATCAACACAGGGGGGAGATACGCAGTATTTT
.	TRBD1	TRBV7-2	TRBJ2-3	CASSSIGTGISDTQYF	TGTGCCAGCAGCTCTATCGGGACAGGGATATCAGATACGCAGTATTTT
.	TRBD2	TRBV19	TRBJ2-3	CASSSWTSGLSTDTQYF	TGTGCCAGTAGTTCATGGACTAGCGGGCTAAGCACAGATACGCAGTATTTT
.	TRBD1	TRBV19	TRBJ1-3	CASGTGAGNTIYF	TGTGCCAGTGGAACAGGGGCTGGAAACACCATATATTTT